Following are 17 T cell receptor beta chains from one sample sequenced in a study of T cell responses to AZD1222 COVID-19 vaccine. Assay: immunoSEQ multiplex PCR; the TCRdb copy retains only in-frame clones and omits some. Among around 78,000 clones, about 90% were seen once, and the ten largest hold under 25%. The source was peripheral blood, collected on day 0 of AZD1222 vaccination. Receptor source: an adult in good health.

The chain has TRBV4-3 and TRBJ2-2, with D perhaps TRBD1 (5 bases). V was pared by 6 bases and J by 2 bases, with 10 bases between. CDR1 and CDR2 (germline): LGHNA, YSLEER. The CDR3 extends over 14 amino acids. Here the CDR3 DNA reads TGCGCCAGCAGTCCCGACAGAAACACCGGGGAGCTGTTTTTT. Its translation is CASSPDRNTGELFF.

V usage is TRBV18 and J usage is TRBJ2-5; the D gene is possibly TRBD2 (5 bases). This CDR3 has 14 residues. V lost 6 bases, J lost 1 base, and 12 bases lay in between. Germline CDR1 is KGHSH and CDR2 is LQKENI. The CDR3 DNA sequence: TGTGCCAGCTCCTCAAGCGGAGTCCAAGAGACCCAGTACTTC. Amino acids: CASSSSGVQETQYF. Using reference TRBV18 and TRBJ2-5 for the parts outside the CDR3, the full variable domain is NAGVMQNPRHLVRRRGQEARLRCSPMKGHSHVYWYRQLPEEGLKFMVYLQKENIIDESGMPKERFSAEFPKEGPSILRIQQVVRGDSAAYFCASSSSGVQETQYFGPGTRLLVL.

The chain is built from TRBV27 and TRBJ1-2; the D gene is possibly TRBD1 (6 bases). This CDR3 spans 14 amino acids. V dropped 3 bases and J dropped 4 bases, with 12 bases sitting between them. Germline V gives CDR1 MNHEY, CDR2 SMNVEV (reference sequence). CDR3 coding DNA: TGTGCCAGCAGTTTCTTACAGGGAAGCTATGGCTACACCTTC. Amino acids: CASSFLQGSYGYTF.

CDR3 sequence (DNA): TGTGCCAGCAGTTTCGGGACAGGGGTTGGCTACACCTTC. Amino acid sequence: CASSFGTGVGYTF. The chain uses TRBV6-2 or TRBV6-3 and TRBJ1-2, with 10 positions matching TRBD1. With 4 bases clipped from V and 7 bases from J, the junction kept 3 bases outside the gene matches. The CDR3 is 13 residues long. Germline CDR1 and CDR2: MNHEY and SVGEGT.

This sequence joins TRBV7-9 and TRBJ2-7, with D maybe TRBD1 (5 bases). With 5 bases removed from V and 5 bases from J, the gap between germline ends came to 13 bases. The length of the CDR3 is 13 residues. Germline CDR1 and CDR2: SEHNR and FQNEAQ (reference sequence). CDR3 nucleotide sequence: TGTGCCAGCAGCATGCAGGGTTCCGACGAGCAGTACTTC. Protein: CASSMQGSDEQYF. The variable domain in full, completed from reference TRBV7-9 and TRBJ2-7, reads DTGVSQNPRHKITKRGQNVTFRCDPISEHNRLYWYRQTLGQGPEFLTYFQNEAQLEKSRLLSDRFSAERPKGSFSTLEIQRTEQGDSAMYLCASSMQGSDEQYFGPGTRLTVT.

The chain couples TRBV12-3 or TRBV12-4 to TRBJ2-6, with D unresolved. The CDR3 has 13 amino acids. Trimming removed 5 bases at V and 4 bases at J, with 6 bases between. CDR3 bases: TGTGCCAGCAGTCCGACAGGGGCCAACGTCCTGACTTTC. It is translated as CASSPTGANVLTF.

This clone was counted a single time. The chain couples TRBV9 to TRBJ2-1, with 8 bases lining up with TRBD2. CDR3 length equals 16 residues. CDR1 is SGDLS and CDR2 is YYNGEE in the germline V gene. After removal of 3 bases from V and 9 bases from J, the junction contained 14 bases not matched to a gene. The DNA for the CDR3 is TGTGCCAGCAGCGCTACACTACGACTAGCGAATGGTGAGCAGTTCTTC. Protein sequence: CASSATLRLANGEQFF.

V gene TRBV30 combines with J gene TRBJ2-7; D is ambiguous. The CDR3 loop spans 12 amino acids. Germline V gene sequence: CDR1 GTSNPN, CDR2 SVGIG (reference sequence). CDR3 in DNA: TGTGCGACCGGACGGATGTCCTACGAGCAGTACTTC. Residues: CATGRMSYEQYF.

V and J are TRBV5-1 and TRBJ2-1; the D is unclear. V was clipped by 2 bases and J by 0 bases, with 15 bases between them. The CDR3 is 17 amino acids. The germline CDR1 and CDR2 sequences are SGHRS and YFSETQ. The CDR3 here is CASSLDGWQSSYNEQFF. CDR3 in DNA: TGCGCCAGCAGCTTAGACGGCTGGCAAAGCTCCTACAATGAGCAGTTCTTC.

In this sample, this clone turned up once. Here the CDR3 DNA reads TGTGCCAGCACCAGCTCCTACAATGAGCAGTTCTTC. Residues: CASTSSYNEQFF. The rearrangement uses TRBV12-3 or TRBV12-4 and TRBJ2-1, with unresolved D. This CDR3 spans 12 amino acids. Trimming took 7 bases from V and 0 from J, leaving 4 bases between them.

This CDR3 reads CASSSTTYEQYF. Here the CDR3 DNA reads TGTGCCAGCTCATCGACGACCTACGAGCAGTACTTC. V and J are TRBV18 and TRBJ2-7; D is undetermined. This CDR3 has 12 residues. The ends were cut back, 5 bases at V and 2 bases at J, with 7 bases in the middle. CDR1 and CDR2 from the germline V gene are KGHSH and LQKENI.

This chain links TRBV6-2 or TRBV6-3 with TRBJ1-2; D not resolved. The CDR3 sequence is 11 residues long. CDR1 and CDR2 from the germline V gene are MNHEY and SVGEGT. V shed 5 bases and J shed 8 bases, with 9 bases lying between them. The CDR3 here is CASSPNRGYTF. CDR3 nucleotides: TGTGCCAGCAGTCCCAATCGGGGCTACACCTTC.

J is TRBJ2-2 and V is TRBV11-2, with 14 bases matching TRBD2. The CDR3 totals 15 residues. Germline-derived CDR1 and CDR2 are SGHAT and FQNNGV. With 5 bases clipped from V and 6 bases from J, the junction kept 2 bases outside the gene matches. The CDR3 reads CASSTGLAGAGELFF. The CDR3 DNA reads TGTGCCAGCAGCACGGGACTAGCGGGAGCCGGGGAGCTGTTTTTT.

This rearrangement joins TRBV5-1 to TRBJ2-1; 7 nucleotides align to TRBD2. V trimming: 7 bases; J trimming: 2 bases; junction bases outside the gene matches: 6. This CDR3 spans 14 amino acids. Germline V gene lookup returns CDR1 SGHRS and CDR2 YFSETQ. Written as DNA, the CDR3 is TGCGCCAGCCAGAGCAGCGGGGCCTACAATGAGCAGTTCTTC. As protein: CASQSSGAYNEQFF. The variable domain in full, with the rest retrieved from reference TRBV5-1 and TRBJ2-1, is KAGVTQTPRYLIKTRGQQVTLSCSPISGHRSVSWYQQTPGQGLQFLFEYFSETQRNKGNFPGRFSGRQFSNSRSEMNVSTLELGDSALYLCASQSSGAYNEQFFGPGTRLTVL.

This sequence joins TRBV6-1 and TRBJ2-7, with D perhaps TRBD1 (6 bases). The CDR3 extends over 17 amino acids. V was cut by 6 bases and J by 2 bases, with 23 bases left in between. CDR1 MNHNS and CDR2 SASEGT come from the germline V gene. The CDR3: CASREPFYREQTYEQYF. The CDR3 bases are TGTGCCAGCAGGGAACCGTTCTACAGGGAACAGACCTACGAGCAGTACTTC.

The V call is TRBV29-1, the J call TRBJ1-2, with 8 bases fitting TRBD1. In germline, CDR1 is SQVTM, CDR2 ANQGSEA. The junction had 4 bases not matched to a gene; V was cut back by 3 bases and J by 4 bases. The CDR3 sequence is 13 residues long. The CDR3 reads CSVEGTGFYGYTF. The CDR3 region has the DNA TGCAGCGTTGAGGGGACAGGCTTCTATGGCTACACCTTC.

The rearrangement links TRBV3-1 (or the pseudogene TRBV3-2) to TRBJ1-3; the D is unclear. V was cut by 1 base and J by 0 bases, with 7 bases left in between. Germline V CDR1 and CDR2: LGHDT, YNNKEL (reference sequence). This CDR3 is 15 amino acids long. For the CDR3, the DNA is TGTGCCAGCAGCCAAGCGCGGGACTCTGGAAACACCATATATTTT. This encodes CASSQARDSGNTIYF.